Listed below are T cell receptor beta chains from one sample, sequenced in a study of response to subunit inactivated influenza vaccine. TCRdb reprocessed the RT-PCR reads via MiXCR and lists one record per CDR3 protein. The sample lists about 830,000 distinct CDR3 sequences, less than 20% occurring once. The specimen was PBMCs from blood, collected 4 to 6 days after vaccination. The source is a man aged 50 to 60 who received an inactivated influenza vaccine. CDR3s include the opening cysteine and the closing phenylalanine or tryptophan. A D gene is named only where the DNA matches it firmly. Expanded clones get a size class; other rows say once, few or many, or leave the size out.

v_gene,d_gene,j_gene,abundance,CDR3aa,CDR3nt
TRBV12-3/TRBV12-4,TRBD2,TRBJ2-7,-,CASSQRTSGPYEQYF,TGTGCCAGCTCACAAAGGACTAGCGGGCCATACGAGCAGTACTTC
TRBV5-5,TRBD2,TRBJ2-1,few,CASSSRATGGTSHNEQFF,TGTGCCAGCAGCTCCAGGGCTACCGGGGGGACTTCGCACAATGAGCAGTTCTTC
TRBV7-6,TRBD2,TRBJ2-5,-,CASSLWTSEYQETQYF,TGTGCCAGCAGCTTATGGACTAGCGAGTACCAAGAGACCCAGTACTTC
TRBV21-1,-,TRBJ1-2,few,CASSIYGYTF,TGTGCCAGCAGCATTTACGGCTACACCTTC
TRBV6-1,TRBD1,TRBJ1-1,few,CASSRGRATEAFF,TGTGCCAGCAGCAGGGGGCGGGCCACTGAAGCTTTCTTT
TRBV20-1,-,TRBJ2-3,few,CTGGTDTQYF,TGCACAGGAGGGACAGATACGCAGTATTTT
TRBV15,-,TRBJ2-1,-,CATSSRRVHEQFF,TGTGCCACCAGCTCTAGACGGGTTCATGAGCAGTTCTTC
TRBV27,-,TRBJ1-5,-,CASSSWRDAQPQHF,TGTGCCAGCAGTTCGTGGAGGGACGCTCAGCCCCAGCATTTT
TRBV27,-,TRBJ2-1,-,CASSSRTSTYNEQFF,TGTGCCAGCAGTTCCCGTACTTCCACCTACAATGAGCAGTTCTTC
TRBV4-3,TRBD2,TRBJ2-7,-,CASSQQLAGNEQYF,TGCGCCAGCAGCCAACAACTAGCGGGGAACGAGCAGTACTTC
TRBV20-1,TRBD2,TRBJ2-1,few,CSARLAGVYNEQFF,TGCAGTGCTCGACTAGCGGGAGTATACAATGAGCAGTTCTTC
TRBV7-2,-,TRBJ2-4,-,CASSPPRGRGNIQYF,TGTGCCAGCAGCCCCCCAAGGGGTCGGGGAAACATTCAGTACTTC
TRBV20-1,TRBD2,TRBJ2-3,-,CSARRSGYSTDTQYF,TGCAGTGCTAGACGTAGCGGGTATAGCACAGATACGCAGTATTTT
TRBV29-1,-,TRBJ2-7,-,CSVGNPSGEQYF,TGCAGCGTTGGTAACCCCTCTGGGGAGCAGTACTTC
TRBV20-1,-,TRBJ1-1,-,CSALRQARGTEAFF,TGCAGTGCTCTAAGACAGGCCCGGGGCACTGAAGCTTTCTTT
TRBV29-1,TRBD1,TRBJ2-7,few,CSVATRHRGRIYEQYF,TGCAGCGTTGCCACCCGCCACAGGGGGCGCATCTACGAGCAGTACTTC
TRBV6-1,TRBD2,TRBJ2-1,-,CASSDRAGDSYNEQFF,TGTGCCAGCAGTGATAGGGCGGGAGACTCCTACAATGAGCAGTTCTTC
TRBV10-3,-,TRBJ1-5,few,CAISGTGGEQPQHF,TGTGCCATCAGCGGGACGGGTGGCGAGCAGCCCCAGCATTTT
TRBV5-1,-,TRBJ2-2,many,CASSLDWGNTGELFF,TGCGCCAGCAGCTTGGACTGGGGGAACACCGGGGAGCTGTTTTTT
TRBV4-3,TRBD1,TRBJ2-3,few,CASSQEGDREFSTQYF,TGCGCCAGCAGCCAAGAGGGGGACAGGGAGTTCTCTACGCAGTATTTT
TRBV20-1,TRBD1,TRBJ1-2,few,CSAGQGPYGYTF,TGCAGTGCTGGACAGGGGCCCTATGGCTACACCTTC
TRBV12-3/TRBV12-4,TRBD1,TRBJ1-2,-,CASSETGTGNNYGYTF,TGTGCCAGCAGCGAAACCGGGACAGGGAATAACTATGGCTACACCTTC
TRBV5-1,-,TRBJ2-7,few,CASSRGGQGLDEQYF,TGCGCCAGCAGCCGGGGCGGGCAGGGGCTGGACGAGCAGTACTTC
TRBV7-9,-,TRBJ2-7,many,CASSLLGGEQYF,TGTGCCAGCAGTTTATTAGGGGGTGAGCAGTACTTC
TRBV20-1,TRBD1,TRBJ2-5,few,CSARTLGTGHQETQYF,TGCAGTGCTAGAACCCTTGGGACAGGGCATCAAGAGACCCAGTACTTC
TRBV5-1,-,TRBJ2-7,many,CASSDSSNSYEQYF,TGCGCCAGCAGCGACAGCTCCAACTCCTACGAGCAGTACTTC